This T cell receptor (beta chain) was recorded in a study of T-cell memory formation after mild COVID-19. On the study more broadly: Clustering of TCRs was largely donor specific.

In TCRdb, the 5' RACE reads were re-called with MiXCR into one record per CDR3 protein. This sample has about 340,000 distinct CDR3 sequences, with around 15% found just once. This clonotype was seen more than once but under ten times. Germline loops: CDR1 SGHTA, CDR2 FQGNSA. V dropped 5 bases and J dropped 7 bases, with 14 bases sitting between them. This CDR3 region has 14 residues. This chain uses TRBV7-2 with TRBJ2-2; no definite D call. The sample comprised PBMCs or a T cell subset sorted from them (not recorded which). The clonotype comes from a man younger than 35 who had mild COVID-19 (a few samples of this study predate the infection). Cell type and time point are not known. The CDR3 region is CASSNYTYGGELFF. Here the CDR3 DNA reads TGTGCCAGCAGCAACTACACCTATGGCGGGGAGCTGTTTTTT.